These 22 T cell receptor beta chains came from one sample sequenced in a study of blood T cell repertoires in COVID-19. The method was immunoSEQ multiplex PCR; TCRdb's version includes in-frame clones alone and lacks a portion of them. The sample consists of 78,000 or so clones, roughly four fifths of them appearing once. The sequencing input was peripheral blood. The receptors stem from a human donor in a cohort sampled during active COVID-19.

A few counts support this clone. The chain has TRBV27 and TRBJ1-6; D unclear. Trimming pared 6 bases from V and 5 bases from J, leaving 11 bases between. CDR3 size: 14 residues. Germline V CDR1 and CDR2: MNHEY, SMNVEV (reference sequence). The DNA for the CDR3 is TGTGCCAGCAGAAGGGTCGGGGATAATTCACCCCTCCACTTT. Residues: CASRRVGDNSPLHF.

The chain has TRBV5-8 and TRBJ2-1; D may be TRBD2 (5 bases). Germline values: CDR1 SGHTS, CDR2 YDEGEE. The CDR3 has 16 amino acids. V lost 0 bases to trimming and J lost 4 bases, with 14 bases between them. The chain's CDR3 is CASSLEVGVLYNEQFF. In DNA, the CDR3 is TGTGCCAGCAGCTTGGAGGTCGGGGTTCTGTACAATGAGCAGTTCTTC.

The V gene is TRBV12-2, the J gene TRBJ1-1; the table assigns TRBD1, which was not confirmed against the DNA. TRBV12-2 is described as a pseudogene. This CDR3 has 15 residues. Here the CDR3 DNA reads TGTGCAAGCCTGGGGCCTCCAGGTTTGGACACTGAAGCTTTCTTT. Amino acid sequence: CASLGPPGLDTEAFF.

This clone has more than one count but fewer than ten. The V and J genes are TRBV7-3 and TRBJ1-1; D call uncertain. CDR1 is SGHTA, CDR2 FQGTGA, per germline. CDR3 size: 13 residues. V dropped 5 bases and J dropped 1 base, with 8 bases sitting between them. DNA for the CDR3: TGTGCCAGCAGCCCAACAACGAACACTGAAGCTTTCTTT. This codes for CASSPTTNTEAFF.

The chain links TRBV30 to TRBJ2-1; 11 bases align to TRBD2. The germline V gene encodes CDR1 GTSNPN and CDR2 SVGIG (reference sequence). V was pared by 1 base and J by 9 bases, with 8 bases of the junction left unmatched. The CDR3 totals 15 residues. Here the CDR3 DNA reads TGTGCCTGGAGTGCCGGGACTAGCGGTCTCCGTGAGCAGTTCTTC. Translation: CAWSAGTSGLREQFF.

This chain connects TRBV28 to TRBJ1-4, with D maybe TRBD1 (5 bases). The CDR3 covers 15 residues. The germline V gene encodes CDR1 MDHEN and CDR2 SYDVKM. V dropped 6 bases and J dropped 0 bases, with 11 bases sitting between them. CDR3 bases: TGTGCCAGCAGGCCCACAGGTGCAACTAATGAAAAACTGTTTTTT. Its translation is CASRPTGATNEKLFF.

The chain has TRBV12-3 or TRBV12-4 and TRBJ2-2; the D gene is possibly TRBD1 (5 bases). There are 13 residues in the CDR3. V shed 7 bases and J shed 1 base, with 7 bases lying between them. The DNA for the CDR3 is TGTGCCAGCAAACAGGAGAACACCGGGGAGCTGTTTTTT. It codes for CASKQENTGELFF.

The V call is TRBV5-1, the J call TRBJ2-1, with 9 positions matching TRBD1. The CDR3 runs to 15 residues. Germline V gene data show CDR1 as SGHRS and CDR2 as YFSETQ. V was clipped by 0 bases and J by 6 bases; unmatched bases: 4. The CDR3 coding sequence is TGCGCCAGCAGCTTGGAGGACAGGGGACGCAATGAGCAGTTCTTC. Its protein product is CASSLEDRGRNEQFF.

This clone was seen a few times. The chain recombines TRBV2 with TRBJ2-5; TRBD1 aligns across 10 bases. The CDR3 runs 15 residues. In germline, CDR1 is SNHLY, CDR2 FYNNEI. The ends lost 6 bases at V and 5 bases at J; junction bases unmatched: 9. The CDR3 reads CASRSGTGVWETQYF. For the CDR3, the DNA is TGTGCCAGCAGGTCCGGGACAGGGGTTTGGGAGACCCAGTACTTC. The full variable domain, its missing parts supplied by reference TRBV2 and TRBJ2-5, is EPEVTQTPSHQVTQMGQEVILRCVPISNHLYFYWYRQILGQKVEFLVSFYNNEISEKSEIFDDQFSVERPDGSNFTLKIRSTKLEDSAMYFCASRSGTGVWETQYFGPGTRLLVL.

This chain uses TRBV18 with TRBJ2-7, with 10 bases matching TRBD1. The CDR3 extends over 15 amino acids. J lost 6 bases, V lost 4 bases, and 9 bases had no gene match. Germline V lookup: CDR1 KGHSH, CDR2 LQKENI. The CDR3 DNA sequence: TGTGCCAGCTCACGGGGGACAGGGGAAATTAGCGAGCAGTACTTC. Encoded protein: CASSRGTGEISEQYF.

The J gene is TRBJ2-3, the V gene TRBV3-1 (or the pseudogene TRBV3-2), with a possible D match to TRBD2 (6 bases). This CDR3 is built from 17 residues. V was cut by 0 bases and J by 2 bases, with 15 bases left in between. Germline CDR1 LGHDT, CDR2 YNNKEL (reference sequence). The CDR3 protein is CASSQDYAGSPTDTQYF. CDR3 sequence (DNA): TGTGCCAGCAGCCAAGATTACGCGGGGAGTCCCACAGATACGCAGTATTTT.

The chain recombines TRBV27 with TRBJ2-1, with D possibly matching TRBD2 (6 bases). The CDR3 loop spans 16 amino acids. CDR1 MNHEY and CDR2 SMNVEV come from the germline V gene (reference sequence). The V and J ends lost 6 bases and 0 bases respectively, with 15 bases between them. The CDR3: CASSRGTGSSYNEQFF. Written as DNA, the CDR3 is TGTGCCAGCAGCCGGGGGACGGGGAGCTCCTACAATGAGCAGTTCTTC.

The chain couples TRBV19 to TRBJ1-5; 8 bases are a match to TRBD1. The CDR3 totals 16 residues. Germline CDR1 LNHDA, CDR2 SQIVND (reference sequence). V dropped 6 bases and J dropped 5; count of bases not matched to a gene: 12. CDR3 loop: CASRTPGGTGDQPQHF. The DNA for the CDR3 is TGTGCCAGTAGAACCCCGGGCGGGACAGGAGATCAGCCCCAGCATTTT.

V usage is TRBV5-1 and J usage is TRBJ2-5, with D possibly TRBD2 on 6 matching bases. Germline lookup yields CDR1 SGHRS and CDR2 YFSETQ. V was shortened by 4 bases and J by 4 bases, with 11 bases between the two germline ends. This CDR3 spans 13 amino acids. This CDR3 is CASSVQGGETQYF. CDR3 coding DNA: TGCGCCAGCAGCGTTCAGGGAGGAGAGACCCAGTACTTC.

The chain is built from TRBV11-3 and TRBJ2-7, with D possibly matching TRBD1 (6 bases). V dropped 5 bases and J dropped 3 bases, with 14 bases sitting between them. CDR3 length equals 14 residues. Per germline, CDR1 SGHNT and CDR2 YENEEA. The CDR3 coding sequence is TGTGCCAGCAGCGTGTACGGGACAAACTACGAGCAGTACTTC. Amino acid sequence: CASSVYGTNYEQYF.

The chain carries TRBV25-1 and TRBJ1-3; possibly TRBD1 for D (5 bases). CDR1 is MGHDK and CDR2 is SYGVNS in the germline V gene. The CDR3 is 16 residues long. V gave up 3 bases and J gave up 3 bases, with 15 bases separating them. The CDR3 DNA reads as TGTGCCAGCAGTGACAGGGATAAAACGTTTGGAAACACCATATATTTT. Encoded protein: CASSDRDKTFGNTIYF. Together with reference TRBV25-1 and TRBJ1-3, the CDR3 gives the full variable domain: EADIYQTPRYLVIGTGKKITLECSQTMGHDKMYWYQQDPGMELHLIHYSYGVNSTEKGDLSSESTVSRIRTEHFPLTLESARPSHTSQYLCASSDRDKTFGNTIYFGEGSWLTVV.

This clone showed up just a few times. The chain employs TRBV29-1 and TRBJ2-3, with D possibly matching TRBD1 (6 bases). Trimming took 4 bases from V and 1 from J, leaving 6 bases between them. Germline V gene data show CDR1 as SQVTM and CDR2 as ANQGSEA. This CDR3 is built from 12 residues. The CDR3 is CSVAGGTDTQYF. The CDR3 nucleotides read TGCAGCGTTGCAGGGGGCACAGATACGCAGTATTTT.

The CDR3 region has the DNA TGTGCCATCCTTTCCAGCGGGAGAGCGAACACCGGGGAGCTGTTTTTT. Translated, it gives CAILSSGRANTGELFF. The chain uses TRBV10-3 and TRBJ2-2; 8 nucleotides match TRBD2. The germline V gene has CDR1 ENHRY and CDR2 SYGVKD. The CDR3 covers 16 residues. V lost 8 bases, J lost 0 bases, and 8 bases stayed unmatched.

This chain links TRBV11-3 with TRBJ2-4, with 13 bases that match TRBD2. V lost 0 bases and J lost 0; bases outside the gene matches: 8. The CDR3 sequence is 20 residues long. Germline lookup yields CDR1 SGHNT and CDR2 YENEEA. In nucleotides, the CDR3 is TGTGCCAGCAGCTTAGATGTCGAACTAGCGGGAGGGCTAGCCAAAAACATTCAGTACTTC. This sequence encodes CASSLDVELAGGLAKNIQYF.

The chain has TRBV6-5 and TRBJ2-2; tentative D call: TRBD1 (6 bases). From germline, CDR1 is MNHEY and CDR2 SVGAGI. The CDR3 extends over 15 amino acids. Trimming took off 8 bases at V and 2 bases at J, with 15 bases between the two ends. The CDR3 DNA is TGTGCCAGCTCCCCGGGACATCAAAACACCGGGGAGCTGTTTTTT. It codes for CASSPGHQNTGELFF.

The chain combines TRBV5-1 with TRBJ2-3; 9 bases align to TRBD1. CDR1 SGHRS and CDR2 YFSETQ come from the germline V gene. This CDR3 is 15 amino acids long. Trimming at V came to 3 bases and at J to 3 bases, leaving 5 bases not matched to a gene. The CDR3 sequence: CASSSRTGVTDTQYF. Written as DNA, the CDR3 is TGCGCCAGCAGCTCTCGGACAGGGGTGACAGATACGCAGTATTTT.

Of note for this clone: At the DNA level, this CDR3 is encoded by other sequences in the same sample as well. The chain uses TRBV5-1 and TRBJ2-2; possible D gene TRBD1, 6 bases. Germline lookup yields CDR1 SGHRS and CDR2 YFSETQ. The CDR3 has 14 amino acids. The V end lost 3 bases, the J end lost 1 base, and 7 bases lay between the germline ends. CDR3 sequence reads: CASSSTGNTGELFF. The DNA for the CDR3 is TGCGCCAGCAGCTCGACAGGGAACACCGGGGAGCTGTTTTTT.